This T cell receptor (beta chain) derives from a study of regulatory T cells in long-lasting Graves disease. The study's findings and limits: There were preferences for TRBV28, TRBJ1-2 and TRBJ2-5 in persistent disease.

Germline CDR1 and CDR2: SGDLS and YYNGEE. This CDR3 contains 15 residues. The V gene lost 2 bases and the J gene lost 4 bases, with 15 bases spanning the gap. Construction of the TCR beta libraries employed iRepertoire HTBI primers in conjunction with Arm-PCR of CDR3 regions. In TCRdb, the multiplex PCR reads were re-called with MiXCR into one record per CDR3 protein. The sample holds approximately 350,000 distinct CDR3 sequences; 16% are singletons and the top ten take roughly a fifth. This clonotype was seen many times. The antigen remains undetermined. Time point specified: newly diagnosed GD, antithyroid drugs for less than 3 months. After RNA was extracted from PBMCs, the TCR library was made from it. A further study also used this sample, focusing on T cells in Graves' hyperthyroidism and ophthalmopathy.

Here the sequenced sample was peripheral blood mononuclear cells (PBMCs), taken at new diagnosis, from a patient treated with antithyroid drugs. This sequence joins TRBV9 and TRBJ1-2, with D perhaps TRBD1 (5 bases). The TCR sequence derives from a woman under 30 with Graves disease. DNA for the CDR3: TGTGCCAGCAGCGTGGGAGGTGACAGCTCCTATGGCTACACCTTC. Protein sequence: CASSVGGDSSYGYTF.